The clone carrying this T cell receptor beta chain occurred a few times. Antigen unknown. These data come from a study of beta chain features in type 1 diabetes. Looking at the study overall: No age, gender or cell yield differences were seen between patients and healthy donors. Across all samples, fewer than 120,000,000 sorted cells were examined.

General study results and limits: Whether HLA type affects TCRB rearrangement stayed undetermined in the present work. Naive, central memory and Treg TCRB repertoires seemed to resemble each other more closely in patients than they did in healthy donors.

What was sequenced were expressed TCRB transcripts, since all of the isolated RNA had been reverse transcribed. Clones were sequenced by immunoSEQ multiplex PCR, and TCRdb holds only the in-frame ones, with some missing. The sample yields some 900,000 clones, 17% seen once. The CDR3 covers 13 residues. Germline values: CDR1 SNHLY, CDR2 FYNNEI. Trimming stripped 3 bases from V and 0 bases from J, with 6 bases between. This chain links TRBV2 with TRBJ2-7; the D is unclear. The sequencing input was naive CD4+ T cells from blood. The TCR originated in a woman younger than 30 in good health. The CDR3: CASSDPGSYEQYF. The DNA of the CDR3 is TGTGCCAGCAGTGACCCGGGCTCCTACGAGCAGTACTTC.